This T cell receptor beta chain comes out of a study of T cell repertoires in cytomegalovirus infection. Overall study: Recently identified HLA-C-restricted and well-studied HLA-B-restricted CMV epitopes were used.

As regards this clonotype: Its antigen is unidentified. Mismatch with germline at one junction end may stem from a read error.

TCRdb analysed the reads with MiXCR anew, one entry per CDR3 protein. Among fewer than 950,000 distinct CDR3 sequences listed, approximately 29% were seen once. The CDR3 totals 11 residues. The source of this sequence is a human donor in good health (CMV status not recorded). Some clones in this sample may be carry-over from other donors' samples. The rearrangement joins TRBV12-3 or TRBV12-4 to TRBJ1-3; D is unclear. The source was cultured CD8+ T cells from PBMCs, collected from culture after CMV antigen stimulation. The CDR3 sequence is CVSSGGNTIYF. The CDR3 DNA follows: TGTGTCAGCAGCGGGGGAAACACCATATATTTT.